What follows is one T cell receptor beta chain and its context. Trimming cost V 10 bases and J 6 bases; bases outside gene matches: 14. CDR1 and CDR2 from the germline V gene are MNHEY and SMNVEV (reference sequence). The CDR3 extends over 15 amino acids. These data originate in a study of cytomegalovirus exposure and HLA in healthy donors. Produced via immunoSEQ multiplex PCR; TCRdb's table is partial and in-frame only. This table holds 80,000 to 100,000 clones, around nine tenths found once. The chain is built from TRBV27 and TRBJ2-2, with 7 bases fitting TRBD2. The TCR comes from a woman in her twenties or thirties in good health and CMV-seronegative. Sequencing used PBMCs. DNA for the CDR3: TGTGCCACCACGGGAGCGGGAAGGTCTCCCGGGGAGCTGTTTTTT. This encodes CATTGAGRSPGELFF.